The entry below describes one TCR beta chain. Distinct nucleotide sequences in the sample also encode this CDR3. This specimen belongs to a study of cytomegalovirus exposure and HLA in healthy donors. This CDR3 is built from 11 residues. Germline V gives CDR1 SQVTM, CDR2 ANQGSEA. With V trimmed by 6 bases and J by 5 bases, 1 base remained unmatched. This PCR relied on a set of 60 Vbeta primers and 13 Jbeta primers. Assay: immunoSEQ multiplex PCR; the TCRdb copy retains only in-frame clones and omits some. The profile shows 90,000 to 120,000 clones, about 83% of them singletons. The sequence was obtained from a female donor in good health and CMV-seropositive. The specimen was PBMCs. The chain is built from TRBV29-1 and TRBJ1-2; 9 bases fit TRBD1. For the CDR3, the DNA is TGCAGCGTGGACAGGGGTTATGGCTACACCTTC. The encoded protein is CSVDRGYGYTF.